This T cell receptor beta chain is drawn from a study of cytomegalovirus exposure and HLA in healthy donors. The CDR3 is 19 amino acids. J gave up 8 bases and V 0 bases, and 19 bases lay outside the gene matches. Looked up from germline, CDR1 is SGHDN and CDR2 is FVKESK. As regards this clone: Its antigen remains unknown.

Points from the study as a whole: A later analysis linked a missense variant in DCLRE1C to the trimming of TCR beta V and J genes.

The PCR ran on 60 Vbeta and 13 Jbeta primers. TCRdb keeps only in-frame clones here, not all; method: immunoSEQ multiplex PCR. Here the sample spans around 170,000 clones, roughly 80% being singletons. This receptor was taken from a woman aged 50 to 65 in good health and CMV-seronegative. V gene TRBV14 combines with J gene TRBJ1-2, with 9 bases that match TRBD1. Material: PBMCs. The CDR3 protein is CASSQDIMNPGQGGRGYTF. CDR3 nucleotide sequence: TGTGCCAGCAGCCAAGATATAATGAATCCGGGACAGGGTGGAAGGGGCTACACCTTC.